This record looks at one T cell receptor (beta chain) sequence and its context. Germline and junction disagree at one end, which may indicate a read error. The length of the CDR3 is 13 residues. Germline lookup yields CDR1 SGHTA and CDR2 FQGNSA. Some clones are missing from TCRdb's copy, which holds only in-frame ones; the method was immunoSEQ multiplex PCR. The sample has around 15,000 clones, more than 65% seen once. The source of the sample is a study of tumour-infiltrating T cells in Burkitt lymphoma. At the level of the study: Overall and progression-free survival were predicted by productive clonality.

The clonotype originates from a human donor with diffuse large B-cell lymphoma. Sequenced input: tumor tissue. The chain couples TRBV7-2 to TRBJ2-7, with 8 nucleotides matching TRBD2. CDR3 bases: TGTGCCAGCAGCTTGTCAAGCGGGGGCGGTCTGCACTTC. It yields the protein CASSLSSGGGLHF.